The next 3 T cell receptor beta chains were all read from a single sample in a study of cytomegalovirus exposure and HLA in healthy donors. The PCR used 60 Vbeta and 13 Jbeta primers. The repertoire was sequenced with immunoSEQ multiplex PCR; TCRdb's copy has only in-frame clones and lacks some. Of around 150,000 clones in the sample, roughly 75% were seen once. Input material: PBMCs. These receptor sequences come from a man younger than 45 in good health.

The chain carries TRBV29-1 and TRBJ2-1, with 10 bases fitting TRBD2. The germline V gene has CDR1 SQVTM and CDR2 ANQGSEA. The CDR3 runs 14 residues. Trimming took 8 bases from V and 5 from J; bases not matched to a gene: 9. The CDR3 nucleotides are TGCAGCCTGGCGCCGGGACTAGCGAACAATGAGCAGTTCTTC. Protein: CSLAPGLANNEQFF.

The chain is built from TRBV28 and TRBJ2-5; a weak D match, TRBD1 (5 bases). V was pared by 6 bases and J by 9 bases, with 14 bases between. This CDR3 spans 12 amino acids. CDR1 MDHEN and CDR2 SYDVKM come from the germline V gene. This CDR3 is CASRSRVRSQYF. DNA of the CDR3: TGTGCCAGCAGGTCCAGGGTGAGGTCCCAGTACTTC.

The chain couples TRBV27 to TRBJ2-7, with 8 nucleotides matching TRBD2. The CDR3 spans 15 residues. The ends lost 8 bases at V and 3 bases at J; junction bases unmatched: 12. Germline CDR1 and CDR2: MNHEY and SMNVEV (reference sequence). CDR3 nucleotide sequence: TGTGCCAGCCTAAGAACCGGGACTAGATACTACGAGCAGTACTTC. Its protein product is CASLRTGTRYYEQYF.